These 12 T cell receptor beta chains share one sample of origin, sequenced in a study of T-cell reconstitution after alpha-beta-depleted transplantation in children. Using unique molecular identifiers, the investigators prepared the TCRbeta library. A single record per CDR3 protein comes from TCRdb applying MiXCR to the PCR reads. The sample lists over 550,000 distinct CDR3 sequences, about 10% occurring once. The sequencing used PBMCs from the stem cell graft donor, collected from the stem cell graft. These receptor sequences come from a human donor who donated a stem cell graft to a child with acute myeloid leukemia.

V usage is TRBV7-2 and J usage is TRBJ2-7; 7 bases are a match to TRBD2. J was trimmed by 6 bases and V by 4 bases; bases with no gene match: 12. The germline gives CDR1 SGHTA, CDR2 FQGNSA. The CDR3 totals 15 residues. CDR3: CASSSGLERVREQYF. The CDR3, as DNA: TGTGCCAGCAGCTCAGGACTAGAGAGAGTACGCGAGCAGTACTTC.

In the case of this clonotype: Just one base apart from a much larger clone, this may be a read error. The CDR3 ends on some other residue instead of the conserved phenylalanine or tryptophan, so this is likely a read error. The gene calls are TRBV10-3 and TRBJ2-7, with D tentatively TRBD2 (7 bases). The CDR3 extends over 14 amino acids. The V end lost 2 bases, the J end lost 3 bases, and 11 bases lay between the germline ends. Germline-derived CDR1 and CDR2 are ENHRY and SYGVKD. CDR3 in amino acids: CAISELGGGYEQYI. The CDR3 DNA is TGTGCCATCAGTGAGCTGGGAGGGGGCTACGAGCAGTACATC.

The sample holds many counts of this clonotype. The V and J genes are TRBV5-1 and TRBJ2-1; no clear D. Germline values: CDR1 SGHRS, CDR2 YFSETQ. Trimming cost V 3 bases and J 4 bases, with 14 bases left between them. The CDR3 covers 15 residues. In DNA form, the CDR3 reads TGCGCCAGCAGCTATAAGCTCGGGTTATACAATGAGCAGTTCTTC. Translated, it gives CASSYKLGLYNEQFF.

This chain links TRBV19 with TRBJ1-6; 11 bases are a match to TRBD1. The V segment lost 5 bases and the J segment 8 bases; nucleotides outside the gene matches: 5. The CDR3 totals 15 residues. Germline V gives CDR1 LNHDA, CDR2 SQIVND (reference sequence). The CDR3 DNA follows: TGTGCCAGTAGTTTGGACAGGGGGCGCGATTCACCCCTCCACTTT. Protein: CASSLDRGRDSPLHF.

This clonotype was seen ten or more times. This chain links TRBV5-1 with TRBJ2-7; D might be TRBD2 (6 bases). There are 16 residues in the CDR3. The germline CDR1 and CDR2 sequences are SGHRS and YFSETQ. Trimming shortened V by 0 bases and J by 1 base, and 14 bases separated the two germline ends. In nucleotides, the CDR3 is TGCGCCAGCAGCTTGGCCAATGGGCTAGCGTCCTACGAGCAGTACTTC. Amino acids: CASSLANGLASYEQYF.

The J gene is TRBJ2-7, the V gene TRBV12-3 or TRBV12-4, with D hard to call. This CDR3 has 14 residues. V lost 5 bases and J 6 bases, leaving 17 bases between the germline ends. CDR3 region: CASSPRPSLGEQYF. The CDR3 bases are TGTGCCAGCAGTCCAAGACCCTCGCTCGGCGAGCAGTACTTC.

This clonotype has at least ten counts. This chain joins TRBV20-1 and TRBJ2-4, with 9 bases lining up with TRBD2. The germline V gene has CDR1 DFQATT and CDR2 SNEGSKA (reference sequence). The CDR3 spans 16 residues. V shed 4 bases, J shed 0 bases, and the junction held 7 bases outside the gene matches. CDR3: CSAIYSGGIAKNIQYF. In DNA, the CDR3 is TGCAGTGCTATCTATAGCGGGGGAATAGCCAAAAACATTCAGTACTTC.

This clonotype appeared many times. The chain is built from TRBV29-1 and TRBJ1-5; D may be TRBD1 (5 bases). The CDR3 is 12 amino acids. Trimming took off 7 bases at V and 1 base at J, with 8 bases between the two ends. CDR1 and CDR2 from the germline V gene are SQVTM and ANQGSEA. This CDR3 is CSAAGSNQPQHF. CDR3 in DNA: TGCAGCGCCGCAGGGAGCAATCAGCCCCAGCATTTT.

Remarks on this clonotype: Being one base from a much bigger clone, this may be a read error. The chain combines TRBV4-2 with TRBJ2-3, with D possibly TRBD2 on 5 matching bases. CDR1 and CDR2 from the germline V gene are LGHNA and YNFKEQ. Between the trimmed V and J ends, which lost 4 bases and 5 bases, there was a span of 16 bases. The CDR3 is 15 amino acids. CDR3 residues: CASSRNSGVRDTQYF. CDR3 DNA sequence: TGTGCCAGCAGCCGCAACTCCGGGGTTAGAGATACGCAGTATTTT.

The chain links TRBV6-2 or TRBV6-3 to TRBJ1-4; the D gene is possibly TRBD1 (5 bases). The germline V and J ends were trimmed by 10 bases and 8 bases, with 23 bases remaining between them. The germline V gene encodes CDR1 MNHEY and CDR2 SVGEGT. CDR3 size: 15 residues. The DNA for the CDR3 is TGTGCCACCACTACCGCCCCCCAGGGCGGCGAAAAACTGTTTTTT. Its translation is CATTTAPQGGEKLFF.

This clonotype has at least ten counts. V and J are TRBV7-3 and TRBJ2-6; the D gene is possibly TRBD1 (5 bases). Trimming pared 2 bases from V and 3 bases from J, leaving 8 bases between. The CDR3 contains 15 residues. Germline-derived CDR1 and CDR2 are SGHTA and FQGTGA. CDR3 protein: CASSLWGGGANVLTF. As DNA, the CDR3 is TGTGCCAGCAGCTTATGGGGCGGTGGGGCCAACGTCCTGACTTTC. Looking up the rest from reference TRBV7-3 and TRBJ2-6 gives the full variable domain: GAGVSQTPSNKVTEKGKYVELRCDPISGHTALYWYRQSLGQGPEFLIYFQGTGAADDSGLPNDRFFAVRPEGSVSTLKIQRTERGDSAVYLCASSLWGGGANVLTFGAGSRLTVL.

This clonotype was counted a few times. This sequence joins TRBV5-1 and TRBJ2-3; no firm D call. The germline V gene encodes CDR1 SGHRS and CDR2 YFSETQ. With 1 base removed from V and 4 bases from J, the gap between germline ends came to 16 bases. This CDR3 contains 16 residues. The CDR3 reads CASSLRVVTAPDTQYF. The CDR3 bases are TGCGCCAGCAGCTTGCGGGTAGTAACCGCCCCAGATACGCAGTATTTT.